Listed here are 8 T cell receptor beta chains from one sample, sequenced in a study of beta chain features in type 1 diabetes. The authors reverse transcribed all of the isolated RNA, so sequencing captured expressed TCRB transcripts. Clones were read by immunoSEQ multiplex PCR, and TCRdb kept only the in-frame ones, dropping some. The sample records a few hundred thousand clones, roughly a tenth being singletons. Their specific antigens are unknown. Points from the study as a whole: TCRB CDR3s from Type 1 diabetes patients were moderately but significantly shorter in all four CD4+ subsets.

Input material: central memory CD4+ T cells from blood. The receptors originated from a man aged 30 to 45 with type 1 diabetes.

The chain has TRBV7-9 and TRBJ2-1, with D possibly matching TRBD1 (5 bases). CDR1 SEHNR and CDR2 FQNEAQ come from the germline V gene (reference sequence). Trimming removed 4 bases at V and 0 bases at J, with 7 bases between. This CDR3 is built from 14 residues. The CDR3, as DNA: TGTGCCAGCAGCTGGGGCGGCTCCTACAATGAGCAGTTCTTC. It translates to CASSWGGSYNEQFF.

This clone was counted at least ten times. One end of the junction fails to match germline, which may point to a read error. This sample also contains other DNA sequences that code for the same CDR3. CDR3 in amino acids: CASSLGRVPNTEAFF. Here the CDR3 DNA reads TGTGCCAGCAGTTTAGGTCGGGTCCCGAACACTGAAGCTTTCTTT. The rearrangement joins TRBV7-6 to TRBJ1-1; D uncertain. From germline, CDR1 is SGHVS and CDR2 FNYEAQ. CDR3 length: 15 residues. Drawing the rest from reference TRBV7-6 and TRBJ1-1, the complete variable domain is GAGVSQSPRYKVTKRGQDVALRCDPISGHVSLYWYRQALGQGPEFLTYFNYEAQQDKSGLPNDRFSAERPEGSISTLTIQRTEQRDSAMYRCASSLGRVPNTEAFFGQGTRLTVV.

Turning to this clone: This same CDR3 is encoded by further DNA sequences in the sample. This chain joins TRBV9 and TRBJ1-1; 10 bases fit TRBD1. The trim removed 3 bases at V and 5 bases at J, leaving 13 bases unmatched. The CDR3 sequence is 17 residues long. Germline lookup yields CDR1 SGDLS and CDR2 YYNGEE. The CDR3 DNA follows: TGTGCCAGCAGCGCCTCCTTCGGGGACAGGGGCTCAACTGAAGCTTTCTTT. Translation gives CASSASFGDRGSTEAFF.

This clone was picked up many times. This chain links TRBV6-1 with TRBJ2-7; D is uncertain. The CDR3 spans 13 residues. V lost 6 bases and J lost 3, with 12 bases in between. CDR1 MNHNS and CDR2 SASEGT come from the germline V gene. CDR3 in amino acids: CASRPDPFYEQYF. The CDR3 nucleotides read TGTGCCAGCAGACCAGACCCATTCTACGAGCAGTACTTC.

This clone appeared a single time. The rearrangement uses TRBV4-1 and TRBJ2-7, with D perhaps matching TRBD2 (6 bases). The germline V and J ends were trimmed by 5 bases and 4 bases, with 12 bases remaining between them. The length of the CDR3 is 13 residues. CDR1 MGHRA and CDR2 YSYEKL come from the germline V gene. This chain's CDR3 is CASSLGGTYEQYF. CDR3 nucleotide sequence: TGCGCCAGCAGCTTGGGGGGAACTTACGAGCAGTACTTC.

This clone was detected a few times. The chain couples TRBV7-2 to TRBJ2-5; D unclear. Per the germline V gene, CDR1 is SGHTA and CDR2 is FQGNSA. The CDR3 consists of 12 residues. V gave up 5 bases and J gave up 0 bases, with 4 bases separating them. The CDR3 DNA follows: TGTGCCAGCAGCGTAAACCAAGAGACCCAGTACTTC. Protein product: CASSVNQETQYF.

CDR3 coding DNA: TGTGCCAGCAGCCCAACAAACTATGGCTACACCTTC. It translates to CASSPTNYGYTF. J is TRBJ1-2 and V is TRBV7-2; D not resolved. The CDR3 covers 12 residues. Germline V CDR1 and CDR2: SGHTA, FQGNSA. Trimming pared 5 bases from V and 2 bases from J, leaving 6 bases between.

This clone turned up a few times. V usage is TRBV2 and J usage is TRBJ2-6; 7 bases align to TRBD1. CDR3 length: 15 amino acids. V was clipped by 6 bases and J by 4 bases; unmatched bases: 6. Germline assignment: CDR1 SNHLY and CDR2 FYNNEI. The CDR3 DNA reads as TGTGCCAGCAGCCTTTCAGGGGGAGGGGCCAACGTCCTGACTTTC. Translation gives CASSLSGGGANVLTF.